One sample yielded the 14 T cell receptor beta chains listed below, sequenced in a study of OX40 agonist ivuxolimab in advanced cancers. Clones were read by immunoSEQ multiplex PCR, and TCRdb kept only the in-frame ones, dropping some. Counted here are roughly 65,000 clones, roughly 85% occurring once; the ten biggest clones make up approximately 10%. The sample in question was CD4+ or CD8+ T cells sorted from blood, obtained in a trial of the OX40 agonist ivuxolimab. Source of these receptors: an adult with an advanced solid tumor such as melanoma, head and neck, liver or kidney cancer.

The chain couples TRBV19 to TRBJ1-1, with D maybe TRBD1 (6 bases). Germline CDR1 and CDR2: LNHDA and SQIVND (reference sequence). The V gene lost 5 bases and the J gene lost 0 bases, with 10 bases spanning the gap. The CDR3 runs to 14 residues. The CDR3 spells CASSETGLNTEAFF. The DNA for the CDR3 is TGTGCCAGTAGTGAAACAGGGCTGAACACTGAAGCTTTCTTT.

V is TRBV7-8 and J is TRBJ1-4; the match to TRBD1 covers 8 bases. The CDR3 runs to 14 residues. V dropped 5 bases and J dropped 5; count of bases not matched to a gene: 4. CDR1 is SGHVS, CDR2 FQNEAQ, per germline. DNA of the CDR3: TGTGCCAGCAGCGCCGACAGGGGAAATGAAAAACTGTTTTTT. Its protein is CASSADRGNEKLFF.

The chain combines TRBV4-3 with TRBJ2-7; unclear D gene. This CDR3 contains 15 residues. The germline V gene has CDR1 LGHNA and CDR2 YSLEER. Trimming took 1 base from V and 0 from J, leaving 10 bases between them. CDR3 residues: CASSQAVGTSYEQYF. CDR3 DNA sequence: TGCGCCAGCAGCCAAGCGGTAGGCACCTCCTACGAGCAGTACTTC.

The chain is built from TRBV27 and TRBJ2-7; TRBD1 agrees at 7 bases. Germline loops: CDR1 MNHEY, CDR2 SMNVEV (reference sequence). The CDR3 has 16 residues. J lost 3 bases, V lost 6 bases, and 14 bases had no gene match. CDR3 in amino acids: CASSLEPGGDGYEQYF. The CDR3 DNA is TGTGCCAGCAGCTTGGAACCAGGGGGTGATGGCTACGAGCAGTACTTC.

The chain couples TRBV27 to TRBJ2-2, with D tentatively TRBD1 (5 bases). V lost 6 bases to trimming and J lost 1 base, with 9 bases between them. The CDR3 consists of 14 residues. Germline V gene lookup returns CDR1 MNHEY and CDR2 SMNVEV (reference sequence). CDR3 bases: TGTGCCAGCAGCCCAGGGAAGAACACCGGGGAGCTGTTTTTT. It is translated as CASSPGKNTGELFF.

The V gene is TRBV2, the J gene TRBJ2-3; 10 nucleotides align to TRBD2. J was trimmed by 3 bases and V by 7 bases; bases with no gene match: 13. The CDR3 has 17 residues. The germline V gene encodes CDR1 SNHLY and CDR2 FYNNEI. Here the CDR3 reads CASNSPPLAGATDTQYF. In DNA form, the CDR3 reads TGTGCCAGCAACTCGCCCCCGCTAGCGGGAGCGACAGATACGCAGTATTTT. The entire variable domain, with the rest obtained from reference TRBV2 and TRBJ2-3, is as follows: EPEVTQTPSHQVTQMGQEVILRCVPISNHLYFYWYRQILGQKVEFLVSFYNNEISEKSEIFDDQFSVERPDGSNFTLKIRSTKLEDSAMYFCASNSPPLAGATDTQYFGPGTRLTVL.

This clone appeared a single time. V is TRBV9 and J is TRBJ2-2; no clear D gene. CDR1 is SGDLS, CDR2 YYNGEE, per germline. The V end lost 0 bases, the J end lost 2 bases, and 5 bases lay between the germline ends. The CDR3 extends over 14 amino acids. The DNA of the CDR3 is TGTGCCAGCAGCGTAGTCAGTAACACCGGGGAGCTGTTTTTT. It specifies CASSVVSNTGELFF.

In its sample, this clone was seen once. The chain recombines TRBV5-1 with TRBJ2-5; a possible D gene is TRBD1 (6 bases). This CDR3 comprises 13 residues. Trimming stripped 0 bases from V and 5 bases from J, with 8 bases between. The germline V gene encodes CDR1 SGHRS and CDR2 YFSETQ. The CDR3 DNA reads as TGCGCCAGCAGCTTGGAGGGGGAGGAGACCCAGTACTTC. This codes for CASSLEGEETQYF.

The chain has TRBV27 and TRBJ1-5; D unresolved. Germline CDR1 is MNHEY and CDR2 is SMNVEV (reference sequence). V lost 3 bases to trimming and J lost 6 bases, with 6 bases between them. The CDR3 is 12 amino acids. CDR3 DNA sequence: TGTGCCAGCAGTTTCAGTGGTCAGCCCCAGCATTTT. Translation: CASSFSGQPQHF.

The V gene is TRBV14, the J gene TRBJ1-4; unclear D gene. This CDR3 has 13 amino acids. The germline V gene encodes CDR1 SGHDN and CDR2 FVKESK. The V and J ends lost 4 bases and 7 bases respectively, with 10 bases between them. CDR3 protein: CASSLVVAEKLFF. The CDR3 DNA sequence: TGTGCCAGCAGCCTTGTGGTGGCTGAAAAACTGTTTTTT.

This chain joins TRBV18 and TRBJ2-2, with 8 bases lining up with TRBD2. The V and J ends lost 6 bases and 1 base, in that order; junction bases with no gene match: 4. The V gene's germline CDR1 is KGHSH and CDR2 LQKENI. CDR3 length: 15 amino acids. CDR3 nucleotide sequence: TGTGCCAGCTCGCTGCTAGCGGGGAACACCGGGGAGCTGTTTTTT. This sequence encodes CASSLLAGNTGELFF.

The rearrangement joins TRBV7-2 to TRBJ2-1; 7 bases agree with TRBD2. CDR3 length equals 16 residues. From germline, CDR1 is SGHTA and CDR2 FQGNSA. V lost 4 bases and J lost 2; bases outside the gene matches: 8. Written as DNA, the CDR3 is TGTGCCAGCAGCTCGGGACTGGGACTAACCTACAATGAGCAGTTCTTC. Residues: CASSSGLGLTYNEQFF.

The rearrangement joins TRBV4-2 to TRBJ1-1; unclear D gene. The germline CDR1 and CDR2 sequences are LGHNA and YNFKEQ. The ends were cut back, 3 bases at V and 1 base at J, with 9 bases in the middle. The CDR3 is made up of 14 amino acids. CDR3 protein: CASSQMWGNTEAFF. CDR3 in DNA: TGTGCCAGCAGCCAGATGTGGGGGAACACTGAAGCTTTCTTT.

This clone occurred once. The chain couples TRBV2 to TRBJ2-2, with TRBD1 identical over 8 bases. CDR3 length: 15 residues. The germline V gene has CDR1 SNHLY and CDR2 FYNNEI. V lost 6 bases to trimming and J lost 1 base; unmatched junction nucleotides: 4. In DNA form, the CDR3 reads TGTGCCAGCAGCACCGGGACAGGGAACACCGGGGAGCTGTTTTTT. Amino acid sequence: CASSTGTGNTGELFF.